The clone carrying this T cell receptor (beta chain) was detected only a few times. TCRdb processed the 5' RACE reads anew with MiXCR; each CDR3 protein has one entry. Of 250,000 to 350,000 distinct CDR3 sequences in the sample, about a sixth were seen once. The data belong to a study of T-cell memory formation after mild COVID-19. This CDR3 spans 15 amino acids. Germline CDR1 reads LGHNA; CDR2 reads YSLEER. The V end was cut by 5 bases, the J end by 1 base, with 13 bases between. The receptor was isolated from a man aged 18 to 30 who had mild COVID-19 (a few samples of this study predate the infection). Cell type and time point are not known. Sequenced input: PBMCs or a T cell subset sorted from them (not recorded which). The V and J genes are TRBV4-3 and TRBJ2-3, with a weak D call TRBD1 (6 bases). CDR3 protein: CASSYWDICTDTQYF. CDR3 sequence (DNA): TGCGCCAGCAGCTACTGGGACATATGCACAGATACGCAGTATTTT.